A selection of T cell receptor beta chains follows, all from one sample in a study of T cell responses to AZD1222 COVID-19 vaccine. Method: immunoSEQ multiplex PCR; TCRdb's copy keeps in-frame clones and lacks some. This table has about 180,000 clones, around 90% appearing once. Specimen: peripheral blood, collected 28 days after the second AZD1222 dose. The receptors were sampled from an adult who received the AZD1222 COVID-19 vaccine. Each CDR3 is given with its conserved first and last residue. A D gene is named only where the DNA matches it firmly. Clone size is stated in some rows and not others, as once, few, many or a class when expanded.

d_call: NA; j_call: TRBJ1-2; v_call: TRBV21-1; clone_size: NA; cdr3_nt: TGTGCCAGCAGCAAACTGGGGACAGGGGGCGAAGTGAGGACCTTC; cdr3_aa: CASSKLGTGGEVRTF
d_call: NA; j_call: TRBJ1-3; v_call: TRBV7-2; clone_size: NA; cdr3_nt: TGTGCCAGCAGCTTTGGGGGGGCTGGAAACACCATATATTTT; cdr3_aa: CASSFGGAGNTIYF
d_call: TRBD1; j_call: TRBJ2-7; v_call: TRBV30; clone_size: once; cdr3_nt: TGTGCCTGGAGGAGGGACAGGGCTTACGAGCAGTACTTC; cdr3_aa: CAWRRDRAYEQYF
d_call: TRBD1; j_call: TRBJ2-1; v_call: TRBV3-1/TRBV3-2; clone_size: NA; cdr3_nt: TGTGCCAGCAGCCTAGCCGGGACAGGGGTCAATGAGCAGTTCTTC; cdr3_aa: CASSLAGTGVNEQFF
d_call: TRBD1; j_call: TRBJ1-1; v_call: TRBV18; clone_size: NA; cdr3_nt: TGTGCCAGCTCGGCCGGGACAGGGAACACTGAAGCTTTCTTT; cdr3_aa: CASSAGTGNTEAFF
d_call: NA; j_call: TRBJ1-2; v_call: TRBV5-4; clone_size: NA; cdr3_nt: TGTGCCAGCAGCTTGATGGGGGGCGCTGGCTACACCTTC; cdr3_aa: CASSLMGGAGYTF
d_call: TRBD1; j_call: TRBJ2-3; v_call: TRBV6-6; clone_size: NA; cdr3_nt: TGTGCCAGCAGTTCGACAGGGGGCTTGACAGATACGCAGTATTTT; cdr3_aa: CASSSTGGLTDTQYF
d_call: NA; j_call: TRBJ2-1; v_call: TRBV2; clone_size: NA; cdr3_nt: TGTGCCAGCATTCGATTGGGGAGTCTGGACAATGAGCAGTTCTTC; cdr3_aa: CASIRLGSLDNEQFF
d_call: NA; j_call: TRBJ2-2; v_call: TRBV5-1; clone_size: NA; cdr3_nt: TGCGCCAGCAGCTTTACATCTAACACCGGGGAGCTGTTTTTT; cdr3_aa: CASSFTSNTGELFF
d_call: NA; j_call: TRBJ2-1; v_call: TRBV28; clone_size: NA; cdr3_nt: TGTGCCAGCAGTATGGCCGGGACTTACAATGAGCAGTTCTTC; cdr3_aa: CASSMAGTYNEQFF
d_call: TRBD1; j_call: TRBJ1-1; v_call: TRBV9; clone_size: NA; cdr3_nt: TGTGCCAGCAGCGCCCCAGGGGGAGGAACTGAAGCTTTCTTT; cdr3_aa: CASSAPGGGTEAFF
d_call: NA; j_call: TRBJ1-1; v_call: TRBV11-2; clone_size: NA; cdr3_nt: TGTGCCAGCAGCTCCTTAAGGGGCAGGGGAGTGCCGGGCACTGAAGCTTTCTTT; cdr3_aa: CASSSLRGRGVPGTEAFF
d_call: NA; j_call: TRBJ1-1; v_call: TRBV2; clone_size: NA; cdr3_nt: TGTGCCAGGTGGGGGAGAGGCGTGAACACTGAAGCTTTCTTT; cdr3_aa: CARWGRGVNTEAFF
d_call: NA; j_call: TRBJ1-5; v_call: TRBV7-9; clone_size: once; cdr3_nt: TGTGCCAGCAGCTTAGGGCAGGGCAATCAGCCCCAGCATTTT; cdr3_aa: CASSLGQGNQPQHF
d_call: NA; j_call: TRBJ2-3; v_call: TRBV10-2; clone_size: NA; cdr3_nt: TGCGCCAGCAGTGAAGGAGGCGTAGGCACAGATACGCAGTATTTT; cdr3_aa: CASSEGGVGTDTQYF
d_call: NA; j_call: TRBJ2-6; v_call: TRBV2; clone_size: NA; cdr3_nt: TGTGCCAGCAGCGGGGACCCAGGAGGGGCCAACGTCCTGACTTTC; cdr3_aa: CASSGDPGGANVLTF
d_call: NA; j_call: TRBJ2-2; v_call: TRBV6-5; clone_size: NA; cdr3_nt: TGTGCCAGCAGTTACCGGACACCCAACACCGGGGAGCTGTTTTTT; cdr3_aa: CASSYRTPNTGELFF
d_call: NA; j_call: TRBJ1-1; v_call: TRBV30; clone_size: once; cdr3_nt: TGTGCCTGGCGAAAAGGGGGGCAAAACACTGAAGCTTTCTTT; cdr3_aa: CAWRKGGQNTEAFF
d_call: NA; j_call: TRBJ2-2; v_call: TRBV5-1; clone_size: NA; cdr3_nt: TGCGCCAGCAGCTTGGCGGGACATACGAACACCGGGGAGCTGTTTTTT; cdr3_aa: CASSLAGHTNTGELFF
d_call: NA; j_call: TRBJ2-6; v_call: TRBV15; clone_size: NA; cdr3_nt: TGTGCCACCACCAAGAGAAGGCCCTCTGGGGCCAACGTCCTGACTTTC; cdr3_aa: CATTKRRPSGANVLTF
d_call: NA; j_call: TRBJ2-7; v_call: TRBV27; clone_size: NA; cdr3_nt: TGTGCCAGCAGTTTTAAGGGGAGTTCCTACGAGCAGTACTTC; cdr3_aa: CASSFKGSSYEQYF
d_call: NA; j_call: TRBJ1-3; v_call: TRBV4-1; clone_size: NA; cdr3_nt: TGCGCCAGCAGCCAAGGAGCTTCCAGGCGCGGAGGAAACACCATATATTTT; cdr3_aa: CASSQGASRRGGNTIYF
d_call: TRBD1; j_call: TRBJ1-5; v_call: TRBV3-1/TRBV3-2; clone_size: NA; cdr3_nt: TGTGCCAGCAGCAGCCAGGGGGAGCCCCAGCATTTT; cdr3_aa: CASSSQGEPQHF
d_call: NA; j_call: TRBJ1-6; v_call: TRBV3-1/TRBV3-2; clone_size: NA; cdr3_nt: TGTGCCAGCAGCCCTACAGGGTTCTCACCCCTCCACTTT; cdr3_aa: CASSPTGFSPLHF
d_call: NA; j_call: TRBJ1-6; v_call: TRBV5-6; clone_size: NA; cdr3_nt: TGTGCCAGCAGCCCGGGGGGGGTTCGCTCCTATAATTCACCCCTCCACTTT; cdr3_aa: CASSPGGVRSYNSPLHF
d_call: TRBD1; j_call: TRBJ1-2; v_call: TRBV24-1; clone_size: NA; cdr3_nt: TGTGCCACCAGTACAGGGGGTATCGATGGCTACACCTTC; cdr3_aa: CATSTGGIDGYTF
d_call: NA; j_call: TRBJ1-5; v_call: TRBV29-1; clone_size: NA; cdr3_nt: TGCAGCGTTGCCAATCAGCCCCAGCATTTT; cdr3_aa: CSVANQPQHF
d_call: NA; j_call: TRBJ2-7; v_call: TRBV21-1; clone_size: NA; cdr3_nt: TGTGCCAGCAGGGGTCGGTCGCGGAGCTGGAACGAGCAGTACTTC; cdr3_aa: CASRGRSRSWNEQYF
d_call: TRBD1; j_call: TRBJ1-4; v_call: TRBV4-1; clone_size: NA; cdr3_nt: TGCGCCAGCAGCCAAGATCAGACAGGGGGGGCTGAAAAACTGTTTTTT; cdr3_aa: CASSQDQTGGAEKLFF
d_call: NA; j_call: TRBJ1-3; v_call: TRBV6-6; clone_size: NA; cdr3_nt: TGTGCCAGCAGCAGGCTCTCTGGAAACACCATATATTTT; cdr3_aa: CASSRLSGNTIYF
d_call: TRBD1; j_call: TRBJ2-7; v_call: TRBV19; clone_size: NA; cdr3_nt: TGTGCCAGTAGTATAGAAGGACAGGGGTCCCACGAGCAGTACTTC; cdr3_aa: CASSIEGQGSHEQYF
d_call: NA; j_call: TRBJ2-3; v_call: TRBV5-8; clone_size: once; cdr3_nt: TGTGCCAGCAGCCAGGACAGTAATACGCAGTATTTT; cdr3_aa: CASSQDSNTQYF
d_call: NA; j_call: TRBJ1-1; v_call: TRBV12-3/TRBV12-4; clone_size: once; cdr3_nt: TGTGCCAGCAGGCCCGGGTGGCATGAAGCTTTCTTT; cdr3_aa: CASRPGWHEAFF
d_call: NA; j_call: TRBJ1-2; v_call: TRBV27; clone_size: NA; cdr3_nt: TGTGCCAGCAGTTTATCGGGGGACCCTAGAGCCTATGGCTACACCTTC; cdr3_aa: CASSLSGDPRAYGYTF
d_call: TRBD1; j_call: TRBJ2-5; v_call: TRBV5-1; clone_size: NA; cdr3_nt: TGCGCCAGCAGCTTCGGTGACAGGGAGTCCGGGACCCAGTACTTC; cdr3_aa: CASSFGDRESGTQYF
d_call: NA; j_call: TRBJ1-3; v_call: TRBV30; clone_size: NA; cdr3_nt: TGTGCCTCGTCGGGGGGAGCTGGAAACACCATATATTTT; cdr3_aa: CASSGGAGNTIYF
d_call: TRBD1; j_call: TRBJ2-3; v_call: TRBV10-3; clone_size: NA; cdr3_nt: TGTGCCATCAGCGCCGGACAGGGTGGGGCAGATACGCAGTATTTT; cdr3_aa: CAISAGQGGADTQYF
d_call: NA; j_call: TRBJ1-1; v_call: TRBV4-2; clone_size: NA; cdr3_nt: TGTGCCAGCAGCCAAAACACTGAAGCTTTCTTT; cdr3_aa: CASSQNTEAFF
d_call: TRBD1; j_call: TRBJ2-5; v_call: TRBV5-1; clone_size: NA; cdr3_nt: TGCGCCAGCAGCTTGTCAGGGGGAGACCAAGAGACCCAGTACTTC; cdr3_aa: CASSLSGGDQETQYF
d_call: NA; j_call: TRBJ1-5; v_call: TRBV28; clone_size: NA; cdr3_nt: TGTGCCAGCAGTTTAATGTCAGGTAATCAGCCCCAGCATTTT; cdr3_aa: CASSLMSGNQPQHF
d_call: NA; j_call: TRBJ1-5; v_call: TRBV27; clone_size: NA; cdr3_nt: TGTGCCAGCAGTTCCCACCCGGGACACTATAGCAATCAGCCCCAGCATTTT; cdr3_aa: CASSSHPGHYSNQPQHF
d_call: NA; j_call: TRBJ1-2; v_call: TRBV29-1; clone_size: NA; cdr3_nt: TGCAGCGTCTCGGACGCGGGGTTAAGGGGCTACACCTTC; cdr3_aa: CSVSDAGLRGYTF
d_call: NA; j_call: TRBJ2-3; v_call: TRBV11-2; clone_size: NA; cdr3_nt: TGTGCCAGCACCGCTTCGTCTAGCACAGATACGCAGTATTTT; cdr3_aa: CASTASSSTDTQYF
d_call: NA; j_call: TRBJ1-6; v_call: TRBV3-1/TRBV3-2; clone_size: NA; cdr3_nt: TGTGCCAGCAGCCAAAAGGGGTATGGTTCACCCCTCCACTTT; cdr3_aa: CASSQKGYGSPLHF
d_call: NA; j_call: TRBJ2-7; v_call: TRBV5-1; clone_size: NA; cdr3_nt: TGCGCCAGCAGGGGCACCCCTAGCGAGCAGTACTTC; cdr3_aa: CASRGTPSEQYF
d_call: NA; j_call: TRBJ2-3; v_call: TRBV7-9; clone_size: NA; cdr3_nt: TGTGCCAGCAGCTTAATTGGACCGATATCAGATACGCAGTATTTT; cdr3_aa: CASSLIGPISDTQYF
d_call: NA; j_call: TRBJ2-7; v_call: TRBV18; clone_size: few; cdr3_nt: TGTGCCAGCTCACCCCAGTCCTACGAGCAGTACTTC; cdr3_aa: CASSPQSYEQYF
d_call: NA; j_call: TRBJ1-1; v_call: TRBV5-1; clone_size: NA; cdr3_nt: TGCGCCAGCAGCAAGGACGGGATGAACACTGAAGCTTTCTTT; cdr3_aa: CASSKDGMNTEAFF
d_call: NA; j_call: TRBJ1-6; v_call: TRBV3-1/TRBV3-2; clone_size: NA; cdr3_nt: TGTGCCAGCAGCCAAAGTGTGTATGGTCCACCCCTCCACTTT; cdr3_aa: CASSQSVYGPPLHF
d_call: NA; j_call: TRBJ2-2; v_call: TRBV4-2; clone_size: NA; cdr3_nt: TGTGCCAGCAGCCGGGGAGCCGGGACGACAACCGGGGAGCTGTTTTTT; cdr3_aa: CASSRGAGTTTGELFF
d_call: NA; j_call: TRBJ1-2; v_call: TRBV11-1; clone_size: NA; cdr3_nt: TGTGCCAGCAGCTTGGAGGGACGGGGTAACTATGGCTACACCTTC; cdr3_aa: CASSLEGRGNYGYTF
d_call: NA; j_call: TRBJ1-5; v_call: TRBV7-9; clone_size: NA; cdr3_nt: TGTGCCAGCAGCGAACAGGGTAGCAATCAGCCCCAGCATTTT; cdr3_aa: CASSEQGSNQPQHF
d_call: TRBD1; j_call: TRBJ1-6; v_call: TRBV28; clone_size: NA; cdr3_nt: TGTGCCAGCAGTTCGGGACAGGGGGATAATTCACCCCTCCACTTT; cdr3_aa: CASSSGQGDNSPLHF
d_call: NA; j_call: TRBJ2-7; v_call: TRBV3-1/TRBV3-2; clone_size: NA; cdr3_nt: TGTGCCAGCAGCCCGTATCCCTCCTACGAGCAGTACTTC; cdr3_aa: CASSPYPSYEQYF
d_call: NA; j_call: TRBJ1-1; v_call: TRBV25-1; clone_size: NA; cdr3_nt: TGTGCCAGCGGGGATGACAGCATTAATTATGAAGCTTTCTTT; cdr3_aa: CASGDDSINYEAFF
d_call: TRBD1; j_call: TRBJ1-1; v_call: TRBV10-3; clone_size: NA; cdr3_nt: TGTGCCATCAGTGAGAGCCAGACAGGGGACACTGAAGCTTTCTTT; cdr3_aa: CAISESQTGDTEAFF
d_call: TRBD2; j_call: TRBJ2-1; v_call: TRBV6-5; clone_size: NA; cdr3_nt: TGTGCCAGCAGTCCGGGGGGGCGGGATGAGCAGTTCTTC; cdr3_aa: CASSPGGRDEQFF
d_call: NA; j_call: TRBJ1-1; v_call: TRBV12-2; clone_size: NA; cdr3_nt: TGTGCAAGTCGCTTGACAGGGGGCCATGGGAACACTGAAGCTTTCTTT; cdr3_aa: CASRLTGGHGNTEAFF
d_call: NA; j_call: TRBJ2-5; v_call: TRBV3-1/TRBV3-2; clone_size: NA; cdr3_nt: TGTGCCAGCAGCCAAGTTCATTCAGAGGGGACCCAGTACTTC; cdr3_aa: CASSQVHSEGTQYF
d_call: NA; j_call: TRBJ1-6; v_call: TRBV6-5; clone_size: NA; cdr3_nt: TGTGCCAGCAGTTATCTTAATTCACCCCTCCACTTT; cdr3_aa: CASSYLNSPLHF